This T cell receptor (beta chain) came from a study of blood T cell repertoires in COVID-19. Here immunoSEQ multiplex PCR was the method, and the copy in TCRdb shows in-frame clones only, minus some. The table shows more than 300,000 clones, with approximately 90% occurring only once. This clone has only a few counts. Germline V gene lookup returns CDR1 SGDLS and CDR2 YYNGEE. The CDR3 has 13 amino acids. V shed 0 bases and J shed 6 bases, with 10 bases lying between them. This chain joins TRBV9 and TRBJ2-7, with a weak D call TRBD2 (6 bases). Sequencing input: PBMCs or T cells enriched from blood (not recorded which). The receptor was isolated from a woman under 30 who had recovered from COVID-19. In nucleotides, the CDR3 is TGTGCCAGCAGCGTAGCAGGCGGGACCGAGCAGTACTTC. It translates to CASSVAGGTEQYF.